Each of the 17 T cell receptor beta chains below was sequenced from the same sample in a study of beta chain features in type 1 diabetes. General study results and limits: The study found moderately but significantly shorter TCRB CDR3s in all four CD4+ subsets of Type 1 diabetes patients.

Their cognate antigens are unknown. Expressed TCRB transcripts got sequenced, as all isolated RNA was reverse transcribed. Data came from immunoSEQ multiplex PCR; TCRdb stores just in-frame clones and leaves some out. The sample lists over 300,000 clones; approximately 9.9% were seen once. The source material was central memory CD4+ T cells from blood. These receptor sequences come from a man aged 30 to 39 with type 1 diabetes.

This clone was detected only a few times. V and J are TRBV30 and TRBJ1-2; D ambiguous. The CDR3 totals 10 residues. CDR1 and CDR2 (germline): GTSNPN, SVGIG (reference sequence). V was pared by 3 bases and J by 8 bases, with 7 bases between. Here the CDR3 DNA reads TGTGCCTGGAGGGAAACAGGCTACACCTTC. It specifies CAWRETGYTF.

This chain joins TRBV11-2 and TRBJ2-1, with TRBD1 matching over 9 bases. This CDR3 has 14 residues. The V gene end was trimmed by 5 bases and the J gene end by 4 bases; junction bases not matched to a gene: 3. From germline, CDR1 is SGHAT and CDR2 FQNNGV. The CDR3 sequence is CASSLGTGYNEQFF. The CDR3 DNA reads TGTGCCAGCAGCCTAGGGACAGGGTACAATGAGCAGTTCTTC.

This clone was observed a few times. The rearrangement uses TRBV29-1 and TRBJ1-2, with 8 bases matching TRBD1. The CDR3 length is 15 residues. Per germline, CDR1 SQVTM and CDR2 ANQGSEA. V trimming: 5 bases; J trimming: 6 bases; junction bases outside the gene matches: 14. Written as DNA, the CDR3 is TGCAGCGTTTATAAGCGACAGGGGTCATTCAATGGCTACACCTTC. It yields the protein CSVYKRQGSFNGYTF.

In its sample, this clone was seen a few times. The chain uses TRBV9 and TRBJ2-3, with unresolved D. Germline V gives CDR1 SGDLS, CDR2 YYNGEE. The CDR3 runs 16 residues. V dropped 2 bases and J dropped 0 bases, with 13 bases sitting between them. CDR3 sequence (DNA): TGTGCCAGCAGCGTCATGTCGGTTTTAAGCACAGATACGCAGTATTTT. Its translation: CASSVMSVLSTDTQYF.

CDR3 DNA sequence: TGTGCCAGCAGCCACCCCGGGACAGGGAGGGGGCAGTATTTT. It translates to CASSHPGTGRGQYF. The chain combines TRBV7-2 with TRBJ2-3, with 9 nucleotides matching TRBD1. This CDR3 spans 14 amino acids. Germline CDR1 and CDR2: SGHTA and FQGNSA. Trimming took 5 bases from V and 11 from J; bases not matched to a gene: 11.

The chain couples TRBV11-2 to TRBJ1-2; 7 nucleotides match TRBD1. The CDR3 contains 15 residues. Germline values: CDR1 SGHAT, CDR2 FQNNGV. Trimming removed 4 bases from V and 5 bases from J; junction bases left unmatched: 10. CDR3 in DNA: TGTGCCAGCAGCTCAGACAGGGCTGAATTGTATGGCTACACCTTC. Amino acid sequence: CASSSDRAELYGYTF. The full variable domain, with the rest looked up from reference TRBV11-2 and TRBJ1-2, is EAGVAQSPRYKIIEKRQSVAFWCNPISGHATLYWYQQILGQGPKLLIQFQNNGVVDDSQLPKDRFSAERLKGVDSTLKIQPAKLEDSAVYLCASSSDRAELYGYTFGSGTRLTVV.

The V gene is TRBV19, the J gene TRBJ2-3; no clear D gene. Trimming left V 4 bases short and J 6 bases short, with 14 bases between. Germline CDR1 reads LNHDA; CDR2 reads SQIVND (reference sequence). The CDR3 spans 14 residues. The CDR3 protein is CASSTGPESDTQYF. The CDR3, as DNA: TGTGCCAGTAGTACCGGACCAGAGTCGGATACGCAGTATTTT. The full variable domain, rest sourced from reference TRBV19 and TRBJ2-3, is DGGITQSPKYLFRKEGQNVTLSCEQNLNHDAMYWYRQDPGQGLRLIYYSQIVNDFQKGDIAEGYSVSREKKESFPLTVTSAQKNPTAFYLCASSTGPESDTQYFGPGTRLTVL.

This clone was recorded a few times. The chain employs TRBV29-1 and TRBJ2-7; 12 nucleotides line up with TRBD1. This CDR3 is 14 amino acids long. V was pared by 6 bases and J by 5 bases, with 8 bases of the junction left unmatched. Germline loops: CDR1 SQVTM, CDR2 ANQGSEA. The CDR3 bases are TGCAGCGTCCTACCGGGACAGGGGGCGAACGAGCAGTACTTC. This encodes CSVLPGQGANEQYF.

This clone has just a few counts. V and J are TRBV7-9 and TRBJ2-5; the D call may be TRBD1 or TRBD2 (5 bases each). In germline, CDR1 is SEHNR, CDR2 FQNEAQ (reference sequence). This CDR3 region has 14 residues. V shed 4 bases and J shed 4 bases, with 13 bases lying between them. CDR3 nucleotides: TGTGCCAGCAGCTCTGGCCGGGACGGAGAGACCCAGTACTTC. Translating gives CASSSGRDGETQYF.

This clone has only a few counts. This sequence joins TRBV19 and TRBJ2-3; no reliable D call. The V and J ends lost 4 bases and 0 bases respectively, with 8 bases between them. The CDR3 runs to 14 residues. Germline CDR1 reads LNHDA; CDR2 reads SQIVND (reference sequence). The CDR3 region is CASSREYSTDTQYF. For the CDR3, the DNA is TGTGCCAGTAGTAGGGAATATAGCACAGATACGCAGTATTTT.

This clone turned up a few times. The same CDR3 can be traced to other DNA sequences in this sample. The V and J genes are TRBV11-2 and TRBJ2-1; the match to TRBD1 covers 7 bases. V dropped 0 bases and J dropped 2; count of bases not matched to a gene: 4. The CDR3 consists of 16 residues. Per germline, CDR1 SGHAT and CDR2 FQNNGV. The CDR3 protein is CASSLEGQGAYNEQFF. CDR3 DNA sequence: TGTGCCAGCAGCTTAGAGGGGCAGGGGGCCTACAATGAGCAGTTCTTC.

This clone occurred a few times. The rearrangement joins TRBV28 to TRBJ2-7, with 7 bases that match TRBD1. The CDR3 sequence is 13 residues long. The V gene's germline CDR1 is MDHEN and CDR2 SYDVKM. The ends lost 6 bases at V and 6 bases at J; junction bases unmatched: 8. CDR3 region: CASSLTGVGEQYF. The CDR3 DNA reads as TGTGCCAGCAGCTTAACAGGGGTGGGCGAGCAGTACTTC.

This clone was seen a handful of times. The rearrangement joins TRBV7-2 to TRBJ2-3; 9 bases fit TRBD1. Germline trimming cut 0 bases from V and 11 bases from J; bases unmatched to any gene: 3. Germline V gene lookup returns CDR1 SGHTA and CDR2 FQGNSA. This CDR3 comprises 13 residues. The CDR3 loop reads CASSLARQGGQYF. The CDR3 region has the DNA TGTGCCAGCAGCTTAGCTCGACAGGGGGGGCAGTATTTT.

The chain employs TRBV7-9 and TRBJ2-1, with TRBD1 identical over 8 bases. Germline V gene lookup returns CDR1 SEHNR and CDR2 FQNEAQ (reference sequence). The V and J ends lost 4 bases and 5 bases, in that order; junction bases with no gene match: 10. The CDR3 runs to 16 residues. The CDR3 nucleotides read TGTGCCAGCAGCTATTCCGGGACAGGTACTCACAATGAGCAGTTCTTC. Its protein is CASSYSGTGTHNEQFF.

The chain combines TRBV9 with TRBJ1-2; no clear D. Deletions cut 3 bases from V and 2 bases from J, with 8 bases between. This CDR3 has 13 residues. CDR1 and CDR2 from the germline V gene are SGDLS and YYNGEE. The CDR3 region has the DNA TGTGCCAGCAGCGACCTTACGAACTATGGCTACACCTTC. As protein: CASSDLTNYGYTF.

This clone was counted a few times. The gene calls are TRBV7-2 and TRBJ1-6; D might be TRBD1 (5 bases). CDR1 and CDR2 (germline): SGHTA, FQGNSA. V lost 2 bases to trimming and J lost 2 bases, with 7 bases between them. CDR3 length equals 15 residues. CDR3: CASSLNRPYNSPLHF. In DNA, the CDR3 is TGTGCCAGCAGCTTAAACAGGCCCTATAATTCACCCCTCCACTTT.

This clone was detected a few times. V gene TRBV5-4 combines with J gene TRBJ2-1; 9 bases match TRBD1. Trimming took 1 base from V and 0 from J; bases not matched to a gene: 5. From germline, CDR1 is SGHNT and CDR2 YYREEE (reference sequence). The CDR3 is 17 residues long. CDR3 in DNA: TGTGCCAGCAGCTTGAAGTCACAGGGGGCCTCCTACAATGAGCAGTTCTTC. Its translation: CASSLKSQGASYNEQFF.